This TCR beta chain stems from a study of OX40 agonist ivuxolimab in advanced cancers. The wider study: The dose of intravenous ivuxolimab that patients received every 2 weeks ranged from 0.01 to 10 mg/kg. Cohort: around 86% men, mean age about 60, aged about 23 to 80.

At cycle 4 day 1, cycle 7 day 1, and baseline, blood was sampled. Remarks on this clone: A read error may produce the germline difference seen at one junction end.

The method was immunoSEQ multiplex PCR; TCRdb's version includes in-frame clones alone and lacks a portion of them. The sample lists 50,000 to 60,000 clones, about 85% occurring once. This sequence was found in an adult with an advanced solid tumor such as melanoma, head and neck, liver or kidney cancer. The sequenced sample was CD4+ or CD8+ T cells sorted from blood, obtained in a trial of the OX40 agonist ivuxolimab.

Here the CDR3 reads CASSSSPGTSGGPRDF. CDR3 nucleotide sequence: TGTGCCAGCAGCTCCTCGCCCGGGACTAGCGGGGGACCCAGGGACTTC. The V gene is TRBV11-3, the J gene TRBJ2-5; 14 nucleotides align to TRBD2. The CDR3 loop spans 16 amino acids. Germline CDR1 and CDR2: SGHNT and YENEEA.